This TCR beta chain was obtained from a study of blood T cell repertoires in COVID-19. Study overall: From T cells, B-cell-depleted T cells, or PBMCs came the material, which was cDNA or gDNA.

Cohorts were assigned according to the clinical history that participants reported. Authors' methods: Using reference gene primer amplification, nucleated cell counts were estimated. The protocol was immunoSEQ multiplex PCR, while the TCRdb copy is restricted to in-frame clones and leaves out a portion. V and J calls and clone size come straight from that table; D and trimming were deduced from the DNA. The repertoire holds fewer than 350,000 clones, with roughly 93% as singletons. V lost 4 bases and J lost 10, with 14 bases in between. Germline CDR1 reads LNHNV; CDR2 reads YYDKDF (reference sequence). This CDR3 is built from 14 residues.

This TCR derives from a woman in her thirties or forties with acute COVID-19. The sequenced sample was PBMCs or T cells enriched from blood (not recorded which). The V and J genes are TRBV15 and TRBJ1-6; tentatively, D is TRBD1 (5 bases). This chain's CDR3 is CATSTQGDVSPLHF. The CDR3 DNA is TGTGCCACCAGCACCCAGGGCGACGTATCACCCCTCCACTTT.